This paragraph covers one T cell receptor (beta chain) sequence. Its antigen specificity is not known. The record has no base qualities; no much larger clone is one base away. The meaning of the sample's treatment or condition label: approximately nine-day PBMC culture with coronavirus spike peptide pools or control peptides (ViraFEST assay). The study used the ViraFEST assay, which expanded antigen-specific T cells with peptide pools and then identified expanded clonotypes by TCR sequencing. The convalescent patients' positive SARS-CoV-2 PCR tests fell between March and December 2020, which was before the Alpha, Beta and Delta variants emerged in the United States. PBMCs were cultured at roughly 1.9 million per well in IMDM supplemented with approximately 5% human AB serum and 10 IU/ml IL-2, with 9.5 to 10 ug/ml peptide pools added. On days 3 and 7, half of the culture medium was replaced with fresh IL-2-containing medium. CD4+ T cells were isolated after approximately ten days of culture through negative selection using the EasySep CD4+ T cell isolation kit. PBMCs were separated from whole blood using Ficoll-Paque Plus gradient centrifugation and then either used fresh or cryopreserved at -140C. Triplicate wells were generally used for each culture condition.

The library came from PCR. TCR sequencing of DNA from cultured CD4+ T cells used the Oncomine TCR Beta short-read assay at the Johns Hopkins FTIC core. The QIAamp micro DNA kit was used to extract genomic DNA from the cultured CD4+ T cells. Oncomine TCR Beta libraries from cultured CD4+ T cells were pooled with unique dual indexes and sequenced on an Illumina iSeq 100. As for the original processing: Non-productive sequences were removed, and CDR3s that did not start with C, did not end with F or W, or were shorter than 7 amino acids were discarded. Antigen-specific clonotypes were identified with the MANAFEST web application by comparing peptide-stimulated wells with reference and other culture wells. For a clone to be called positive, the clone needed an FDR below 0.05, an odds ratio above 5, and a productive frequency above 0.1% in at least two of three replicate wells. Clonotypes that were significantly expanded in both SARS-CoV-2 spike wells and at least one common cold coronavirus spike condition were defined as cross-reactive. CDR3 homology was assessed with Levenshtein distances (stringdist) and unrooted phylogenetic trees (ape) in R version 3.6.1. TCRdb reprocessed the public reads (quality trimming at Q25 with fastp, clone calling with MiXCR) and kept in-frame beta chains. All rows with the same CDR3 protein become a single entry with the most common DNA and genes. The V and J calls here are based on TCRdb, not the publication. The sample table holds some 15,000 distinct CDR3 sequences, of which roughly 61% were seen once. The ten largest clones capture approximately 20% of the sample.

The record originates from a study of vaccination and CD4 T cells after COVID-19 (dated by TCRdb to between 2021 and 2022). Turning to the overall study: Convalescent patients had a positive SARS-CoV-2 result on nasal swab PCR, and of these patients, nine had mild disease and one had severe disease. In control cultures, a CEFX viral epitope pool was used as positive control, an HIV-1 Nef peptide pool was used as negative control, or no peptide was added. In the convalescent cohort there were six males and four females, among whom were two Hispanic individuals, seven Caucasians, two Asians and one multiracial person. The spike-specific CD4+ TCR repertoire was compared before and after mRNA vaccination in approximately ten COVID-19 convalescent patients and a few infection-naive healthy vaccine recipients. Participants got two doses of the Pfizer-BioNTech BNT162b2 vaccine (n=8) or two doses of the Moderna mRNA-1273 vaccine (n=2). Culture stimuli were overlapping spike peptide pools from SARS-CoV-2 and from the common cold coronaviruses HCoV-NL63, HCoV-OC43 and HCoV-229E. Post-vaccine blood samples were collected a median of approximately eleven weeks after the second vaccine dose, ranging from 14 to 241 days. Post-COVID blood samples from convalescent patients were collected a median of about 110 days after diagnosis, with a range of about 30 to 170 days. Study-wide findings and limitations: Relatively few convalescent patients were included in the study, and early timepoints after natural infection were not analyzed. Although the median number of SARS-CoV-2-reactive clonotypes went up from approximately 20 after infection to approximately 40 after vaccination, the increase was not significant. Of the vaccine-specific clones in convalescent patients, 304 of 307, or nearly all, reacted only to SARS-CoV-2 spike and did not cross-react with common cold coronaviruses. In convalescent patients, a median approximately 90% of post-vaccine SARS-CoV-2-reactive clones were detected only after vaccination, suggesting vaccine-specific priming.

Including cysteine and phenylalanine, the CDR3 has 15 amino acids. The only DNA kept is the CDR3, 45 bases in frame from the first base. Cut back by 3 bases and 4 bases, the V and J ends lie 10 bases apart. CDR1 MNHEY and CDR2 SMNVEV were looked up in the germline V gene (reference sequence). The clonotype was recovered from a human donor who had recovered from COVID-19. The rearranged segments are TRBV27 and TRBJ2-6; perhaps TRBD1 is the D gene, with 5 bases matching. The material sequenced was CD4+ T cells from blood, cultured in vitro. The sequenced DNA: TGTGCCAGCAGTTTGCAGGGTACCGGGGCCAACGTCCTGACTTTC. Translated, it reads CASSLQGTGANVLTF.